These 21 T cell receptor beta chains were all obtained from the same sample, sequenced in a study of human T cells and chemical hapten exposure. Documented time point: pre-sensitization, week 0. Treatment specified: therapeutic diphenylcyclopropenone sensitization with weekly scalp DPC. TCRdb re-called the RACE reads through MiXCR, storing one row per CDR3 protein. The sample holds 300,000 to 400,000 distinct CDR3 sequences, more than 4.5% seen once. Sequencing used whole blood, obtained in connection with sensitization to the hapten diphenylcyclopropenone (DPC). These receptors all come from a woman aged 45-65 years with alopecia areata. Some clones in this sample may be carry-over from other donors' samples.

This clonotype was counted at least ten times. The rearrangement links TRBV10-3 to TRBJ2-2; maybe TRBD1 (6 bases). CDR1 and CDR2 (germline): ENHRY, SYGVKD. Trimming removed 4 bases from V and 1 base from J, with 7 bases in between. There are 14 residues in the CDR3. CDR3 loop: CAISGGQNTGELFF. The CDR3 DNA reads as TGTGCCATCAGTGGGGGACAGAACACCGGGGAGCTGTTTTTT.

The chain links TRBV2 to TRBJ2-3; D is unclear. Per germline, CDR1 SNHLY and CDR2 FYNNEI. The CDR3 covers 14 residues. V shed 6 bases and J shed 0 bases, with 10 bases lying between them. The CDR3 reads CASRSDFSTDTQYF. The CDR3 DNA sequence: TGTGCCAGCAGATCAGACTTTAGCACAGATACGCAGTATTTT.

This clonotype was seen repeatedly, ten times or more. This sequence joins TRBV20-1 and TRBJ2-5; 11 nucleotides align to TRBD1. V was clipped by 3 bases and J by 7 bases; unmatched bases: 13. Germline CDR1 and CDR2: DFQATT and SNEGSKA (reference sequence). The CDR3 totals 16 residues. The CDR3 sequence is CSASPRADRGRWTQYF. The CDR3, as DNA: TGCAGTGCTAGCCCCCGTGCGGACAGGGGGCGGTGGACCCAGTACTTC.

About this clonotype: A much more abundant neighbour one base away suggests this may be a read error. The rearrangement links TRBV2 to TRBJ1-2; possibly TRBD1 for D (5 bases). V was pared by 7 bases and J by 3 bases, with 15 bases between. Germline V lookup: CDR1 SNHLY, CDR2 FYNNEI. There are 14 residues in the CDR3. DNA of the CDR3: TGTGCCAGCACCGAACCGGGGGACTACTATGGCTACACCTTC. Translation gives CASTEPGDYYGYTF.

This clonotype turned up a few times. This chain connects TRBV5-6 to TRBJ2-6; TRBD1 aligns across 12 bases. V shed 4 bases, J shed 0 bases, and the junction held 8 bases outside the gene matches. CDR1 is SGHDT, CDR2 YYEEEE, per germline. This CDR3 is built from 19 residues. The CDR3 DNA reads TGTGCCAGCAGCGCCGGGACAGGGGGCGACCTCTCTGGGGCCAACGTCCTGACTTTC. It yields the protein CASSAGTGGDLSGANVLTF.

A few counts support this clonotype. The chain has TRBV20-1 and TRBJ2-3, with a weak D call TRBD2 (6 bases). The CDR3 is 15 residues long. In germline, CDR1 is DFQATT, CDR2 SNEGSKA (reference sequence). Trimming took 4 bases from V and 3 from J, leaving 17 bases between them. CDR3 nucleotide sequence: TGCAGTGCTAATGCCGGGACTGGCTCTACAGATACGCAGTATTTT. Residues: CSANAGTGSTDTQYF.

This chain connects TRBV14 to TRBJ1-1, with 10 bases lining up with TRBD1. Germline V gene data show CDR1 as SGHDN and CDR2 as FVKESK. The V segment lost 3 bases and the J segment 4 bases; nucleotides outside the gene matches: 14. This CDR3 has 18 amino acids. The CDR3 protein is CASSHLTGGHMRGTEAFF. In DNA form, the CDR3 reads TGTGCCAGCAGCCACCTGACAGGGGGCCATATGAGGGGCACTGAAGCTTTCTTT.

The table lists this clonotype with many counts. The rearrangement links TRBV12-5 to TRBJ2-3; TRBD1 agrees at 7 bases. V shed 1 base and J 3 bases; nucleotides not matched to a gene: 4. Germline lookup yields CDR1 LGHNT and CDR2 FRNRAP. This CDR3 comprises 15 residues. The CDR3 bases are TGTGCTAGTGGTTTGGCCAGGGGGTTGACAGATACGCAGTATTTT. It yields the protein CASGLARGLTDTQYF.

A few counts support this clonotype. The gene calls are TRBV27 and TRBJ2-7, with 8 bases that match TRBD2. Germline CDR1 is MNHEY and CDR2 is SMNVEV (reference sequence). J gave up 4 bases and V 3 bases, and 5 bases lay outside the gene matches. The length of the CDR3 is 14 residues. As DNA, the CDR3 is TGTGCCAGCAGTTTTCGGGAGGGGTCTTACGAGCAGTACTTC. This encodes CASSFREGSYEQYF.

V is TRBV5-1 and J is TRBJ2-2; TRBD1 matches 9 bases. CDR3 size: 15 residues. Germline trimming cut 2 bases from V and 5 bases from J; bases unmatched to any gene: 4. Germline CDR1 is SGHRS and CDR2 is YFSETQ. CDR3 in amino acids: CASSFSQGATGELFF. The CDR3 region has the DNA TGCGCCAGCAGCTTTTCACAGGGGGCGACCGGGGAGCTGTTTTTT.

The V call is TRBV7-2, the J call TRBJ2-3; D unclear. Germline V gene data show CDR1 as SGHTA and CDR2 as FQGNSA. Trimming removed 1 base at V and 4 bases at J, with 9 bases between. The CDR3 spans 14 residues. The CDR3 spells CASSLGAAPDTQYF. CDR3 sequence (DNA): TGTGCCAGCAGCTTAGGGGCGGCCCCAGATACGCAGTATTTT.

A few counts support this clonotype. The CDR3 loop reads CASSAIGGRDTEAFF. CDR3 bases: TGTGCCAGCAGTGCCATTGGGGGTCGGGACACTGAAGCTTTCTTT. The chain recombines TRBV6-1 with TRBJ1-1, with D possibly TRBD1 on 5 matching bases. Germline V CDR1 and CDR2: MNHNS, SASEGT. V shed 4 bases and J shed 3 bases, with 15 bases lying between them. The CDR3 length is 15 residues.

Only a few counts were recorded for this clonotype. CDR3 coding DNA: TGCAGTGGAAGGGAAGTGGCAGTCTACAATGAGCAGTTCTTC. This translates into CSGREVAVYNEQFF. The chain links TRBV20-1 to TRBJ2-1; D uncertain. From germline, CDR1 is DFQATT and CDR2 SNEGSKA (reference sequence). V shed 7 bases and J shed 3 bases, with 16 bases lying between them. This CDR3 region has 14 residues.

This clonotype was detected a few times. This chain joins TRBV5-1 and TRBJ1-2, with D maybe TRBD1 (5 bases). The CDR3 spans 14 residues. The germline V and J ends were trimmed by 1 base and 4 bases, with 11 bases remaining between them. The V gene's germline CDR1 is SGHRS and CDR2 YFSETQ. CDR3 region: CASSLPGQSYGYTF. CDR3 coding DNA: TGCGCCAGCAGCTTGCCCGGACAAAGCTATGGCTACACCTTC.

This clonotype was seen more than once but under ten times. V usage is TRBV27 and J usage is TRBJ1-5, with 7 bases matching TRBD1. CDR3 length: 15 residues. Looked up from germline, CDR1 is MNHEY and CDR2 is SMNVEV (reference sequence). Trimming took 5 bases from V and 2 from J; bases not matched to a gene: 6. The CDR3 DNA is TGTGCCAGCAGTAGGACAGGAGCACGCAATCAGCCCCAGCATTTT. Encoded protein: CASSRTGARNQPQHF.

J is TRBJ1-6 and V is TRBV20-1; no firm D call. The CDR3 length is 12 residues. Trimming left V 1 base short and J 10 bases short, with 8 bases between. In germline, CDR1 is DFQATT, CDR2 SNEGSKA (reference sequence). Written as DNA, the CDR3 is TGCAGTGCTAGAGGTCTAGACTCACCCCTCCACTTT. It codes for CSARGLDSPLHF.

This clonotype has just a few counts. This chain joins TRBV6-4 and TRBJ2-3; D remains unclear. The CDR3 is made up of 15 amino acids. The germline gives CDR1 MRHNA, CDR2 SNTAGT. With 3 bases removed from V and 0 bases from J, the gap between germline ends came to 10 bases. CDR3 region: CASSEQTASTDTQYF. CDR3 DNA: TGTGCCAGCAGTGAGCAGACGGCTAGCACAGATACGCAGTATTTT.

The rearrangement joins TRBV29-1 to TRBJ2-3, with D possibly matching TRBD2 (6 bases). CDR1 and CDR2 (germline): SQVTM, ANQGSEA. The CDR3 loop spans 16 amino acids. Trimming cost V 6 bases and J 2 bases, with 21 bases left between them. In nucleotides, the CDR3 is TGCAGCGTCATACATCCCGGGACTGTACCCACAGATACGCAGTATTTT. Translating it yields CSVIHPGTVPTDTQYF.

This clonotype was observed at least ten times. The chain recombines TRBV12-3 or TRBV12-4 with TRBJ2-1; TRBD2 agrees at 9 bases. The CDR3 runs 14 residues. The V and J ends lost 4 bases and 9 bases, in that order; junction bases with no gene match: 7. In nucleotides, the CDR3 is TGTGCCAGCAGTTACCTAGCGGGGCTTGGTGAGCAGTTCTTC. This translates into CASSYLAGLGEQFF.

This clonotype was seen a few times. The V gene is TRBV5-1, the J gene TRBJ2-1; D is possibly TRBD2 (6 bases). This CDR3 spans 12 amino acids. CDR1 is SGHRS and CDR2 is YFSETQ in the germline V gene. With 4 bases removed from V and 7 bases from J, the gap between germline ends came to 9 bases. CDR3 sequence reads: CASSKGRNEQFF. The CDR3 bases are TGCGCCAGCAGCAAAGGGAGGAATGAGCAGTTCTTC. The variable domain in full, completed from reference TRBV5-1 and TRBJ2-1, reads KAGVTQTPRYLIKTRGQQVTLSCSPISGHRSVSWYQQTPGQGLQFLFEYFSETQRNKGNFPGRFSGRQFSNSRSEMNVSTLELGDSALYLCASSKGRNEQFFGPGTRLTVL.

V is TRBV7-2 and J is TRBJ1-6, with D tentatively TRBD1 (5 bases). There are 15 residues in the CDR3. Germline V CDR1 and CDR2: SGHTA, FQGNSA. Trimming removed 5 bases from V and 7 bases from J, with 15 bases in between. The chain's CDR3 is CASSPRGTLNSPLHF. The CDR3 DNA follows: TGTGCCAGCAGCCCCCGTGGGACTCTAAATTCACCCCTCCACTTT.